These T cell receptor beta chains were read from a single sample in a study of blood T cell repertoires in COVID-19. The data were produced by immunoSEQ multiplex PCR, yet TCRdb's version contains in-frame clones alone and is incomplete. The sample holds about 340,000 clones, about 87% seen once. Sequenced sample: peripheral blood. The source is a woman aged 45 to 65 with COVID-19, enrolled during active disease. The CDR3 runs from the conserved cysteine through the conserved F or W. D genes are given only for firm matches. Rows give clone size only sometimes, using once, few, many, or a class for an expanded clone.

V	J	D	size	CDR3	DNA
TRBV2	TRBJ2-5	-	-	CASSVRSDVEIQYF	TGTGCCAGCAGTGTGCGGAGCGACGTCGAGATCCAGTACTTC
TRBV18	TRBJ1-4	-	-	CASSGDTEKLFF	TGTGCCAGCTCCGGGGACACTGAAAAACTGTTTTTT
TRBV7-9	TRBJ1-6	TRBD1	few	CASSSTGGANSPLHF	TGTGCCAGCAGCTCAACAGGGGGCGCTAATTCACCCCTCCACTTT
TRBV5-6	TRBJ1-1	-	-	CASSFSAGVNTEAFF	TGTGCCAGCAGCTTCTCAGCAGGGGTGAACACTGAAGCTTTCTTT
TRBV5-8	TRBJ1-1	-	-	CASSTLIGTEAFF	TGTGCCAGCAGCACCCTTATCGGCACTGAAGCTTTCTTT
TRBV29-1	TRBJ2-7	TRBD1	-	CSVPGQGREWEQYF	TGCAGCGTGCCTGGACAGGGGCGAGAGTGGGAGCAGTACTTC
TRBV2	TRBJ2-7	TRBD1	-	CASSEDRGLSYEQYF	TGTGCCAGCAGTGAAGACAGGGGGCTGTCGTACGAGCAGTACTTC
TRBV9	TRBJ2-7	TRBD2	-	CASSVVSGSYEQYF	TGTGCCAGCAGCGTAGTCAGCGGGAGTTACGAGCAGTACTTC
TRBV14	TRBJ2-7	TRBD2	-	CASSPRTSGQTYEQYF	TGTGCCAGCAGCCCAAGAACTAGCGGGCAAACCTACGAGCAGTACTTC
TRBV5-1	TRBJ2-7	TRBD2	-	CASSSSQRGGNGEQYF	TGCGCCAGCAGCTCCAGTCAGCGGGGGGGCAATGGGGAGCAGTACTTC
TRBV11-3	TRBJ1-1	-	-	CASSSETSLRTEAFF	TGTGCCAGCAGCTCAGAAACAAGCCTGAGGACTGAAGCTTTCTTT